The 28 T cell receptor beta chains in this list originate from one sample, sequenced in a study of T cells in Graves' hyperthyroidism and ophthalmopathy. From RNA transcripts, TCR beta CDR3 regions were amplified. HTBI primers were used for first-round RT-PCR of the TCR CDR3. TCRdb passed the multiplex PCR reads through MiXCR, listing each CDR3 protein once. The table shows a few hundred thousand distinct CDR3 sequences, with around 16% occurring only once. The sequenced sample consisted of blood. The source of these receptors is a woman aged 25 to 45 with Graves' hyperthyroidism.

This clonotype has more than one count but fewer than ten. V gene TRBV6-5 combines with J gene TRBJ2-1, with D tentatively TRBD1 or TRBD2 (5 bases each). Germline V gene lookup returns CDR1 MNHEY and CDR2 SVGAGI. The V end lost 8 bases, the J end lost 5 bases, and 10 bases lay between the germline ends. CDR3 length: 12 amino acids. CDR3 in DNA: TGTGCCAGCGGGGGAAGAAACAATGAGCAGTTCTTC. This sequence encodes CASGGRNNEQFF.

Ten or more counts support this clonotype. CDR3 protein: CASSYAPLGGGTEAFF. For the CDR3, the DNA is TGTGCCAGCAGTTACGCCCCCCTTGGCGGAGGGACTGAAGCTTTCTTT. The V and J genes are TRBV6-5 and TRBJ1-1; the D is unclear. There are 16 residues in the CDR3. Germline assignment: CDR1 MNHEY and CDR2 SVGAGI. Trimming shortened V by 2 bases and J by 5 bases, and 18 bases separated the two germline ends.

V and J are TRBV6-2 or TRBV6-3 and TRBJ2-3; 10 nucleotides agree with TRBD1. Germline V gene data show CDR1 as MNHEY and CDR2 as SVGEGT. CDR3 length: 14 residues. V shed 6 bases, J shed 4 bases, and the junction held 4 bases outside the gene matches. CDR3 loop: CASRLGTGADTQYF. CDR3 coding DNA: TGTGCCAGCAGACTAGGGACAGGGGCAGATACGCAGTATTTT.

This clonotype was picked up a small number of times. V gene TRBV5-8 combines with J gene TRBJ1-4; no reliable D call. The CDR3 totals 15 residues. Germline V gives CDR1 SGHTS, CDR2 YDEGEE. V was clipped by 0 bases and J by 7 bases, with 13 bases between them. The CDR3 nucleotides are TGTGCCAGCAGCTTGGTCTTGGGCTTAGGTGAAAAACTGTTTTTT. Its protein product is CASSLVLGLGEKLFF. Drawing the rest from reference TRBV5-8 and TRBJ1-4, the complete variable domain is EAGVTQSPTHLIKTRGQQATLRCSPISGHTSVYWYQQALGLGLQFLLWYDEGEERNRGNFPPRFSGRQFPNYSSELNVNALELEDSALYLCASSLVLGLGEKLFFGSGTQLSVL.

This clonotype was found many times. The V and J genes are TRBV5-6 and TRBJ2-7; D remains unclear. V was pared by 3 bases and J by 2 bases, with 9 bases between. Germline V lookup: CDR1 SGHDT, CDR2 YYEEEE. The CDR3 runs to 13 residues. The CDR3, as DNA: TGTGCCAGCAGCTGGGCCAGCACCTACGAGCAGTACTTC. Amino acids: CASSWASTYEQYF.

The genes are TRBV28 and TRBJ2-7; TRBD2 matches 7 bases. V trimming: 1 base; J trimming: 5 bases; junction bases outside the gene matches: 5. Germline V gene data show CDR1 as MDHEN and CDR2 as SYDVKM. This CDR3 has 14 residues. The CDR3 here is CASSLYGRFDEQYF. DNA of the CDR3: TGTGCCAGCAGTTTATACGGGAGGTTCGACGAGCAGTACTTC.

This clonotype occurred a few times. The chain recombines TRBV11-2 with TRBJ2-7; D possibly corresponds to TRBD2 (7 bases). Deletions cut 0 bases from V and 7 bases from J, with 25 bases between. CDR3 length equals 18 residues. Germline assignment: CDR1 SGHAT and CDR2 FQNNGV. The CDR3 nucleotides read TGTGCCAGCAGCTTAGATGCTCTTTGGGGACTACCCCAGGGGGAGCAGTACTTC. Translation gives CASSLDALWGLPQGEQYF.

The chain combines TRBV6-6 with TRBJ2-6; no firm D call. V was trimmed by 0 bases and J by 4 bases, leaving 4 bases between them. CDR1 is MNHNY and CDR2 is SVGAGI in the germline V gene (reference sequence). The CDR3 spans 14 residues. CDR3 protein: CASSYSRGANVLTF. Here the CDR3 DNA reads TGTGCCAGCAGTTACTCTCGGGGGGCCAACGTCCTGACTTTC.

J is TRBJ2-7 and V is TRBV12-3 or TRBV12-4, with 14 bases matching TRBD2. The CDR3 loop spans 23 amino acids. The V gene end was trimmed by 8 bases and the J gene end by 2 bases; junction bases not matched to a gene: 29. The CDR3 DNA is TGTGCCAGCTCACCCCGAGAACTGGGACTAGCGGGAGCTGCGCAGCCCTTTCCCTACGAGCAGTACTTC. It is translated as CASSPRELGLAGAAQPFPYEQYF.

The sample holds many counts of this clonotype. The chain employs TRBV2 and TRBJ2-5; D could derive from TRBD1 or TRBD2 (5 bases each). V lost 7 bases and J lost 2, with 11 bases in between. CDR3 length: 13 residues. From germline, CDR1 is SNHLY and CDR2 FYNNEI. This chain's CDR3 is CASTGTDQETQYF. The CDR3 region has the DNA TGTGCCAGCACCGGGACGGATCAAGAGACCCAGTACTTC.

The table lists this clonotype with many counts. The chain employs TRBV20-1 and TRBJ2-7; D might be TRBD1 (6 bases). Trimming stripped 1 base from V and 0 bases from J, with 16 bases between. The CDR3 spans 16 residues. Germline V CDR1 and CDR2: DFQATT, SNEGSKA (reference sequence). The CDR3 DNA is TGCAGTGCTAGAGGCCAACCAGGGGTCGGCTCCTACGAGCAGTACTTC. This encodes CSARGQPGVGSYEQYF.

This clonotype was seen ten or more times. The chain links TRBV6-1 to TRBJ2-5; 9 bases are a match to TRBD2. With V trimmed by 6 bases and J by 11 bases, 13 bases remained unmatched. The CDR3 has 14 amino acids. CDR1 is MNHNS and CDR2 is SASEGT in the germline V gene. This CDR3 reads CASRQREVGREQYF. The CDR3 bases are TGTGCCAGCAGACAGCGGGAGGTGGGAAGAGAGCAGTACTTC.

This clonotype was seen many times. The chain recombines TRBV5-5 with TRBJ2-7; either TRBD1 or TRBD2 may fit D (5 bases each). Trimming removed 2 bases from V and 3 bases from J, with 9 bases in between. The CDR3 runs to 13 residues. Germline V CDR1 and CDR2: SGHKS, YYEKEE (reference sequence). In DNA form, the CDR3 reads TGTGCCAGCAGCTTTGGGACGATCTACGAGCAGTACTTC. Encoded protein: CASSFGTIYEQYF. Complete variable domain (other parts from reference TRBV5-5 and TRBJ2-7): DAGVTQSPTHLIKTRGQQVTLRCSPISGHKSVSWYQQVLGQGPQFIFQYYEKEERGRGNFPDRFSARQFPNYSSELNVNALLLGDSALYLCASSFGTIYEQYFGPGTRLTVT.

This clonotype was recorded many times. The CDR3 DNA follows: TGTGCCAGCAGTGAAGCGGGCAGGAACACTGAAGCTTTCTTT. Translating it yields CASSEAGRNTEAFF. This rearrangement joins TRBV6-1 to TRBJ1-1; D unclear. There are 14 residues in the CDR3. The germline gives CDR1 MNHNS, CDR2 SASEGT. The ends were cut back, 0 bases at V and 1 base at J, with 6 bases in the middle.

This clonotype was recorded a few times. The chain uses TRBV20-1 and TRBJ2-1; D is uncertain. CDR3 length: 12 amino acids. V was trimmed by 5 bases and J by 9 bases, leaving 14 bases between them. Germline V gene sequence: CDR1 DFQATT, CDR2 SNEGSKA (reference sequence). The CDR3 sequence: CSAQTDSSEQFF. CDR3 nucleotides: TGCAGTGCTCAGACTGACTCTAGTGAGCAGTTCTTC.

This clonotype was detected ten times or more. The chain carries TRBV20-1 and TRBJ2-1; D remains ambiguous. This CDR3 is 17 amino acids long. V lost 0 bases to trimming and J lost 0 bases, with 15 bases between them. From germline, CDR1 is DFQATT and CDR2 SNEGSKA (reference sequence). The DNA for the CDR3 is TGCAGTGCTAGAGATGCGGCAGACCCGAGCTCCTACAATGAGCAGTTCTTC. This sequence encodes CSARDAADPSSYNEQFF.

This clonotype was recorded at least ten times. The genes are TRBV12-3 or TRBV12-4 and TRBJ1-5, with no clear D. The length of the CDR3 is 14 residues. V lost 7 bases, J lost 5 bases, and 15 bases lay in between. The CDR3 region is CASTIHHGDQPQHF. The CDR3, as DNA: TGTGCCAGCACTATCCACCACGGCGATCAGCCCCAGCATTTT.

This clonotype was seen at least ten times. This chain connects TRBV7-9 to TRBJ2-1; the match to TRBD2 covers 12 bases. The CDR3 contains 15 residues. V shed 5 bases, J shed 6 bases, and the junction held 5 bases outside the gene matches. CDR1 is SEHNR and CDR2 is FQNEAQ in the germline V gene (reference sequence). CDR3 coding DNA: TGTGCCAGCAGCCGTGGACTAGCGGGGAGCAATGAGCAGTTCTTC. Protein product: CASSRGLAGSNEQFF.

There are many counts of this clonotype. The chain carries TRBV6-2 or TRBV6-3 and TRBJ1-1; no clear D. Germline V gene data show CDR1 as MNHEY and CDR2 as SVGEGT. With 3 bases removed from V and 4 bases from J, the gap between germline ends came to 12 bases. The CDR3 covers 14 residues. CDR3 coding DNA: TGTGCCAGCAGTTATCCTGGCAGGACCACTGAAGCTTTCTTT. Its protein is CASSYPGRTTEAFF.

Concerning this clonotype itself: A much bigger clone sits one base away, suggesting this may be a read error. The V call is TRBV11-2, the J call TRBJ1-1; maybe TRBD1 (6 bases). The CDR3 has 15 residues. The V gene lost 5 bases and the J gene lost 0 bases, with 13 bases spanning the gap. CDR1 and CDR2 (germline): SGHAT, FQNNGV. CDR3 sequence (DNA): TGTGCCAGCAGCACGGGACACAGCATGAACACTGAAGCTTTCTTT. Protein product: CASSTGHSMNTEAFF.

This clonotype was detected ten times or more. The V and J genes are TRBV5-1 and TRBJ1-1, with 9 bases identical to TRBD1. The germline CDR1 and CDR2 sequences are SGHRS and YFSETQ. V was clipped by 5 bases and J by 11 bases; unmatched bases: 10. The CDR3 is 13 residues long. CDR3 DNA sequence: TGCGCCAGCAGGAGGACAGGGGAACGTGGGGCTTTCTTT. Protein: CASRRTGERGAFF.

This clonotype was seen a handful of times. This chain joins TRBV9 and TRBJ2-1; D is uncertain. Between the trimmed V and J ends, which lost 0 bases and 0 bases, there was a span of 16 bases. Germline CDR1 is SGDLS and CDR2 is YYNGEE. CDR3 length: 18 amino acids. CDR3 sequence (DNA): TGTGCCAGCAGCGTAGATCGTAATGGTCCGAGCTCCTACAATGAGCAGTTCTTC. It translates to CASSVDRNGPSSYNEQFF.

The table lists this clonotype with many counts. The junction departs from the called germline gene at one end, perhaps through a read error. The rearrangement uses TRBV7-7 and TRBJ2-3; the D gene is possibly TRBD2 (7 bases). Germline loops: CDR1 SSHAT, CDR2 FNYEAQ (reference sequence). The CDR3 length is 13 residues. This CDR3 reads CASSVGGQDTQYF. The CDR3 DNA sequence: TGTGCTAGCAGCGTGGGGGGGCAAGATACGCAGTATTTT.

The sample holds many counts of this clonotype. The chain combines TRBV20-1 with TRBJ2-7; tentatively, D is TRBD2 (6 bases). Germline CDR1 reads DFQATT; CDR2 reads SNEGSKA (reference sequence). V lost 2 bases and J lost 3, with 23 bases in between. The CDR3 length is 17 residues. CDR3 nucleotide sequence: TGCAGTGCTAGACCCGGAAGGGACTTCTACCCCGGCTACGAGCAGTACTTC. Amino acids: CSARPGRDFYPGYEQYF.

Ten or more counts support this clonotype. A read error may account for a junction end that differs from germline. DNA of the CDR3: TGTGCCAGCAACTTGTGGGAGGGGACTGAAGCTTTCTTT. Translating it yields CASNLWEGTEAFF. The V call is TRBV5-6, the J call TRBJ1-1; D might be TRBD1 (5 bases). Germline assignment: CDR1 SGHDT and CDR2 YYEEEE. The length of the CDR3 is 13 residues.

The table lists this clonotype with many counts. The chain has TRBV11-2 and TRBJ2-4; D remains ambiguous. Germline CDR1 reads SGHAT; CDR2 reads FQNNGV. The V end was cut by 1 base, the J end by 4 bases, with 8 bases between. There are 14 residues in the CDR3. The CDR3 here is CASSLGPDKNIQYF. For the CDR3, the DNA is TGTGCCAGCAGCTTAGGGCCCGATAAAAACATTCAGTACTTC.

This clonotype was counted only a few times. The CDR3 DNA follows: TGTGCCAGCAGCTTAGGAGACAGAAAGTATTTT. It translates to CASSLGDRKYF. The chain joins TRBV11-2 to TRBJ2-3; maybe TRBD1 (5 bases). V was shortened by 1 base and J by 13 bases, with 9 bases between the two germline ends. The CDR3 is 11 residues long. Looked up from germline, CDR1 is SGHAT and CDR2 is FQNNGV.

V gene TRBV18 combines with J gene TRBJ1-3; perhaps TRBD1 as D (5 bases). V was shortened by 1 base and J by 0 bases, with 13 bases between the two germline ends. Per germline, CDR1 KGHSH and CDR2 LQKENI. This CDR3 contains 17 residues. The CDR3 region is CASSPRSGGDSGNTIYF. As DNA, the CDR3 is TGTGCCAGCTCACCACGTTCGGGGGGTGACTCTGGAAACACCATATATTTT.